Listed here are 10 T cell receptor beta chains from one sample, sequenced in a study of blood T cell repertoires in COVID-19. Libraries were prepared by immunoSEQ multiplex PCR; TCRdb keeps only in-frame clonotypes and omits some of them. The table shows approximately 170,000 clones, with more than 80% occurring only once. Material for sequencing was peripheral blood. The receptors derive from a woman in her fifties or sixties with COVID-19, enrolled during active disease.

This chain uses TRBV6-2 or TRBV6-3 with TRBJ2-1; D gene ambiguous. The V gene lost 2 bases and the J gene lost 7 bases, with 12 bases spanning the gap. CDR3 length: 14 amino acids. Germline V gene sequence: CDR1 MNHEY, CDR2 SVGEGT. CDR3 region: CASSYPSISNEQFF. Here the CDR3 DNA reads TGTGCCAGCAGTTACCCCTCGATTAGTAATGAGCAGTTCTTC.

This chain connects TRBV27 to TRBJ1-6; the D is unclear. The CDR3 contains 14 residues. Deletions cut 3 bases from V and 6 bases from J, with 9 bases between. Germline CDR1 reads MNHEY; CDR2 reads SMNVEV (reference sequence). The CDR3 sequence is CASSLGAVNSPLHF. The CDR3 coding sequence is TGTGCCAGCAGTTTGGGTGCGGTTAATTCACCCCTCCACTTT.

The genes are TRBV3-1 (or the pseudogene TRBV3-2) and TRBJ2-3; TRBD2 matches 8 bases. The CDR3 totals 16 residues. J lost 6 bases, V lost 0 bases, and 8 bases had no gene match. Germline V gene data show CDR1 as LGHDT and CDR2 as YNNKEL (reference sequence). The CDR3 protein is CASSQDQGSGDDTQYF. The CDR3 nucleotides read TGTGCCAGCAGCCAAGATCAGGGTAGCGGGGACGATACGCAGTATTTT.

V gene TRBV5-4 combines with J gene TRBJ2-1, with 7 bases fitting TRBD1. This CDR3 has 12 amino acids. The J segment lost 9 bases and the V segment lost 4 bases, leaving 4 bases of the junction unmatched. Per the germline V gene, CDR1 is SGHNT and CDR2 is YYREEE (reference sequence). The CDR3 loop is CASSRDRVEQFF. As DNA, the CDR3 is TGTGCCAGCAGCCGCGACAGGGTTGAGCAGTTCTTC.

V and J are TRBV10-3 and TRBJ1-2, with D uncertain. Germline assignment: CDR1 ENHRY and CDR2 SYGVKD. The ends were cut back, 0 bases at V and 6 bases at J, with 14 bases in the middle. The CDR3 covers 15 residues. The CDR3 region is CAISESIRNSNGYTF. The CDR3 DNA reads TGTGCCATCAGTGAGTCGATCAGGAATAGTAATGGCTACACCTTC.

This clone was seen only a few times. V usage is TRBV3-1 (or the pseudogene TRBV3-2) and J usage is TRBJ2-7, with D possibly matching TRBD2 (5 bases). This CDR3 spans 11 amino acids. CDR1 is LGHDT and CDR2 is YNNKEL in the germline V gene (reference sequence). Trimming pared 2 bases from V and 6 bases from J, leaving 5 bases between. This CDR3 is CASSQRGEQYF. The CDR3 nucleotides are TGTGCCAGCAGCCAACGGGGCGAGCAGTACTTC.

The sample holds one count of this clone. The chain carries TRBV3-1 (or the pseudogene TRBV3-2) and TRBJ1-2; tentative D call: TRBD1 (6 bases). In germline, CDR1 is LGHDT, CDR2 YNNKEL (reference sequence). The germline V and J ends were trimmed by 0 bases and 8 bases, with 16 bases remaining between them. The CDR3 has 15 amino acids. CDR3 protein: CASSQEQGGFEGYTF. The DNA for the CDR3 is TGTGCCAGCAGCCAAGAACAGGGAGGGTTCGAAGGCTACACCTTC.

This sequence joins TRBV11-2 and TRBJ1-1; no firm D call. Between the trimmed V and J ends, which lost 6 bases and 9 bases, there was a span of 17 bases. The CDR3 is 13 amino acids. Germline CDR1 reads SGHAT; CDR2 reads FQNNGV. CDR3 bases: TGTGCCAGCAGTCTAGAGGGAGGGTGGAAAGCTTTCTTT. It specifies CASSLEGGWKAFF.

The V call is TRBV7-2, the J call TRBJ1-2, with 8 bases that match TRBD1. J lost 8 bases, V lost 5 bases, and 16 bases had no gene match. This CDR3 has 16 residues. Germline values: CDR1 SGHTA, CDR2 FQGNSA. The CDR3 protein is CASSPSHGQGAGGYTF. The CDR3 DNA reads as TGTGCCAGCAGCCCGAGCCACGGACAGGGCGCGGGGGGCTACACCTTC. The variable domain in full, with the rest retrieved from reference TRBV7-2 and TRBJ1-2, is GAGVSQSPSNKVTEKGKDVELRCDPISGHTALYWYRQSLGQGLEFLIYFQGNSAPDKSGLPSDRFSAERTGGSVSTLTIQRTQQEDSAVYLCASSPSHGQGAGGYTFGSGTRLTVV.

The rearrangement joins TRBV29-1 to TRBJ1-1; 8 nucleotides match TRBD1. With V trimmed by 6 bases and J by 1 base, 4 bases remained unmatched. The length of the CDR3 is 13 residues. Germline V gene lookup returns CDR1 SQVTM and CDR2 ANQGSEA. The CDR3 here is CSVQQGGNTEAFF. Written as DNA, the CDR3 is TGCAGCGTACAACAGGGGGGGAACACTGAAGCTTTCTTT. The full variable domain, in which reference TRBV29-1 and TRBJ1-1 provide the parts outside the CDR3, is SAVISQKPSRDICQRGTSLTIQCQVDSQVTMMFWYRQQPGQSLTLIATANQGSEATYESGFVIDKFPISRPNLTFSTLTVSNMSPEDSSIYLCSVQQGGNTEAFFGQGTRLTVV.